This is a list of T cell receptor beta chains from one sample in a study of shared clonotypes between healthy human individuals. Some clones are missing from TCRdb's copy, which holds only in-frame ones; the method was immunoSEQ multiplex PCR. In the table there are roughly 770,000 clones, about 96% of which are singletons. The sequencing input was naive CD8+ T cells sorted from blood. The receptor source for this set is a man aged 25-45 years in good health. The CDR3 runs from the conserved cysteine through the conserved F or W.

v_gene | CDR3aa
TRBV9 | CASTTGGNEQFF
TRBV7-8 | CASSPQRYTEAFF
TRBV14 | CASSLETGTGAPEQYF
TRBV7-2 | CASSLDGTSFYNEQFF
TRBV7-9 | CASSLATEETQYF
TRBV6-4 | CASSEASTQETQYF
TRBV9 | CASSARMVGGELFF
TRBV2 | CASGTSYEQYF
TRBV5-1 | CASSLEYGATNEKLFF
TRBV4-3 | CASSLSGRALLVEQYF
TRBV9 | CASSEPTGNFYGYTF
TRBV18 | CASSLQAREVGSSYNEQFF
TRBV20-1 | CSGGTSYEQYF
TRBV6-4 | CASSDTGAGELFF
TRBV27 | CASSLGGGLAGLGEQFF
TRBV7-8 | CASSLEAVGGAFF
TRBV7-9 | CASSREGQGYLLNTEAFF
TRBV5-4 | CASSLRNADEQYF
TRBV7-9 | CASSLEGGDEQFF
TRBV7-9 | CASTETGHDTEAFF
TRBV7-9 | CASSFMAGEEYF
TRBV13 | CASSLPTSGLYEQYF
TRBV29-1 | CSVAEKGAFF
TRBV6-5 | CASSLGDGYTF
TRBV6-6 | CASSYVSTDTQYF
TRBV5-7 | CASSLVRSNQPQHF
TRBV7-7 | CASSLEDGYEQYF
TRBV7-2 | CASSLGEVGGTANYGYTF
TRBV28 | CASSSDQDRLNYGYTF
TRBV9 | CASSPRTSSYEQYF
TRBV28 | CASSPGFPAFF
TRBV13 | CASSGGLAGGYEQYF
TRBV27 | CASRRPYGNYGYTF
TRBV11-3 | CASSPEDSYEQYF
TRBV5-4 | CASSLGVGTSGLDEQFF
TRBV29-1 | CSVEGLAESSSYNEQFF
TRBV10-3 | CATRGLGHTTEQFF
TRBV5-1 | CASSATGTGANNEQFF
TRBV6-6 | CASSHFRHNEQFF
TRBV5-1 | CASSQGTGEGGGFTDTQYF
TRBV19 | CASSTSRGKPYEQYF
TRBV7-9 | CASSLGSASTDTQYF
TRBV6-5 | CASSYSDPITGELFF
TRBV2 | CASSVTGGYGEDTQYF
TRBV5-1 | CASSLLIGTSGSDTDTQYF
TRBV15 | CATSSPGTGNTEAFF
TRBV28 | CASSETGVFDEQFF
TRBV29-1 | CSVETGSTYEQYF
TRBV27 | CASSYRQPYEQYF
TRBV5-6 | CASSLAGAPLEQYF
TRBV6-1 | CASSEWASGYNEQFF
TRBV7-2 | CASSLVGGTVDTQYF
TRBV7-9 | CASGWELTDTQYF
TRBV10-1 | CASSSGQGDNEQFF
TRBV2 | CATEGDQITDTQYF
TRBV29-1 | CSVGVTGHYEQYF
TRBV27 | CASSSRLAGLSEVYF